Following are 19 T cell receptor beta chains from one sample sequenced in a study of T cell repertoires in cytomegalovirus infection. Antigens for these TCRs are unknown. TCRdb re-called the reads through MiXCR, storing one row per CDR3 protein. The sample carries some 46,000 distinct CDR3 sequences, approximately 20% recorded once. The input for sequencing was CD8+ T cells from cultured PBMCs, taken from culture after CMV antigen stimulation. These receptors originate from a human donor in good health (CMV status not recorded). Some clones in this sample may be carry-over from other donors' samples.

J is TRBJ2-7 and V is TRBV20-1; 9 nucleotides line up with TRBD2. CDR1 is DFQATT, CDR2 SNEGSKA, per germline (reference sequence). Trimming removed 0 bases from V and 6 bases from J; junction bases left unmatched: 9. The CDR3 contains 15 residues. CDR3 sequence (DNA): TGCAGTGCTAGAGAGCGGGAGGGCCGGGTACGCGAGCAGTACTTC. Its protein product is CSAREREGRVREQYF.

V usage is TRBV27 and J usage is TRBJ2-3; unclear D gene. This CDR3 comprises 13 residues. The V end was cut by 3 bases, the J end by 3 bases, with 7 bases between. The germline V gene encodes CDR1 MNHEY and CDR2 SMNVEV (reference sequence). Here the CDR3 reads CASSFSWTDTQYF. The CDR3 DNA reads as TGTGCCAGCAGTTTTAGTTGGACAGATACGCAGTATTTT.

This clonotype appeared a few times. The chain carries TRBV6-2 or TRBV6-3 and TRBJ2-2; 8 positions match TRBD2. Per the germline V gene, CDR1 is MNHEY and CDR2 is SVGEGT. The J segment lost 3 bases and the V segment lost 5 bases, leaving 2 bases of the junction unmatched. The CDR3 is made up of 14 amino acids. Written as DNA, the CDR3 is TGTGCCAGCAGTAGCGGGAGTGACACCGGGGAGCTGTTTTTT. This gives the protein CASSSGSDTGELFF.

This clonotype was observed a few times. The V call is TRBV6-8, the J call TRBJ1-2; 9 bases match TRBD1. J lost 2 bases, V lost 6 bases, and 1 base had no gene match. The germline CDR1 and CDR2 sequences are MNHGY and SAAAGT. This CDR3 spans 13 amino acids. CDR3 sequence (DNA): TGTGCCAGCAGAGGACAGGGGAACTATGGCTACACCTTC. Translating gives CASRGQGNYGYTF.

This clonotype ranks as medium-sized. The chain uses TRBV7-8 and TRBJ1-2; 7 bases line up with TRBD1. Trimming removed 5 bases from V and 6 bases from J; junction bases left unmatched: 6. Germline V CDR1 and CDR2: SGHVS, FQNEAQ. The CDR3 runs 13 residues. For the CDR3, the DNA is TGTGCCAGCAGCCTGGGACAGCGAGATGGCTACACCTTC. This translates into CASSLGQRDGYTF.

The V and J genes are TRBV6-2 or TRBV6-3 and TRBJ2-3; tentatively, D is TRBD1 or TRBD2 (5 bases each). V was pared by 8 bases and J by 1 base, with 7 bases between. CDR3 size: 12 residues. Germline CDR1 and CDR2: MNHEY and SVGEGT. The CDR3 reads CASEGRTDTQYF. For the CDR3, the DNA is TGTGCCAGCGAGGGACGCACAGATACGCAGTATTTT.

The table lists this clonotype with many counts. V is TRBV4-1 and J is TRBJ1-6, with D tentatively TRBD1 (6 bases). The V end was cut by 0 bases, the J end by 7 bases, with 10 bases between. This CDR3 is 15 amino acids long. Germline values: CDR1 MGHRA, CDR2 YSYEKL. In DNA form, the CDR3 reads TGCGCCAGCAGCCAAGAAGGTAGGGGGAATTCACCCCTCCACTTT. This encodes CASSQEGRGNSPLHF.

This clonotype has just a few counts. The chain joins TRBV9 to TRBJ2-7, with D tentatively TRBD1 (5 bases). This CDR3 is built from 14 residues. Trimming shortened V by 3 bases and J by 2 bases, and 12 bases separated the two germline ends. Per the germline V gene, CDR1 is SGDLS and CDR2 is YYNGEE. The chain's CDR3 is CASSGRQNTYEQYF. The CDR3 DNA sequence: TGTGCCAGCAGCGGCCGACAGAACACCTACGAGCAGTACTTC.

Many counts were recorded for this clonotype. The chain employs TRBV7-2 and TRBJ1-2; D ambiguous. Germline CDR1 reads SGHTA; CDR2 reads FQGNSA. The V gene lost 5 bases and the J gene lost 0 bases, with 13 bases spanning the gap. The CDR3 covers 15 residues. The CDR3 DNA is TGTGCCAGCAGCCCCAGTATCGGAGCTAACTATGGCTACACCTTC. This gives the protein CASSPSIGANYGYTF.

This chain links TRBV19 with TRBJ2-7; no clear D gene. Germline V CDR1 and CDR2: LNHDA, SQIVND (reference sequence). Trimming pared 3 bases from V and 4 bases from J, leaving 4 bases between. CDR3 length: 11 amino acids. CDR3 sequence: CASSIGYEQYF. The CDR3 DNA reads TGTGCCAGTAGTATTGGGTACGAGCAGTACTTC.

The gene calls are TRBV30 and TRBJ1-1; D remains ambiguous. The CDR3 totals 13 residues. The germline CDR1 and CDR2 sequences are GTSNPN and SVGIG (reference sequence). V lost 5 bases and J lost 2, with 12 bases in between. CDR3: CAWAPVHNTEAFF. The CDR3 coding sequence is TGTGCCTGGGCCCCTGTACATAACACTGAAGCTTTCTTT. Supplemented by reference TRBV30 and TRBJ1-1, the full variable domain reads SQTIHQWPATLVQPVGSPLSLECTVEGTSNPNLYWYRQAAGRGLQLLFYSVGIGQISSEVPQNLSASRPQDRQFILSSKKLLLSDSGFYLCAWAPVHNTEAFFGQGTRLTVV.

This clonotype was counted ten times or more. This sequence joins TRBV7-2 and TRBJ2-1; 7 bases agree with TRBD2. The CDR3 is made up of 15 amino acids. J gave up 7 bases and V 2 bases, and 8 bases lay outside the gene matches. Germline V gene lookup returns CDR1 SGHTA and CDR2 FQGNSA. CDR3 protein: CASSLTSGVLNEQFF. The DNA of the CDR3 is TGTGCCAGCAGCTTAACCAGCGGGGTCCTAAATGAGCAGTTCTTC.

This clonotype was picked up many times. This chain connects TRBV27 to TRBJ2-1, with D perhaps matching TRBD2 (5 bases). Per germline, CDR1 MNHEY and CDR2 SMNVEV (reference sequence). Trimming removed 6 bases at V and 3 bases at J, with 18 bases between. The CDR3 is made up of 16 amino acids. The CDR3: CASSRTVTTIYNEQFF. The CDR3 DNA reads as TGTGCCAGCAGCCGGACTGTCACAACGATCTACAATGAGCAGTTCTTC.

The chain is built from TRBV7-9 and TRBJ1-6, with no clear D. V lost 1 base, J lost 10 bases, and 5 bases lay in between. There are 12 residues in the CDR3. CDR1 and CDR2 (germline): SEHNR, FQNEAQ (reference sequence). The CDR3 is CASSLEKSPLHF. CDR3 nucleotide sequence: TGTGCCAGCAGCTTAGAAAAATCACCCCTCCACTTT.

This clonotype was observed many times. The V gene is TRBV6-1, the J gene TRBJ1-1, with D maybe TRBD1 (5 bases). The CDR3 has 14 residues. Trimming removed 6 bases from V and 3 bases from J, with 14 bases in between. Looked up from germline, CDR1 is MNHNS and CDR2 is SASEGT. CDR3 sequence reads: CASRRRDGDTEAFF. The CDR3 DNA sequence: TGTGCCAGCAGGCGCAGGGACGGGGACACTGAAGCTTTCTTT.

This clonotype was seen repeatedly, ten times or more. This sequence joins TRBV6-2 or TRBV6-3 and TRBJ2-5; D ambiguous. The germline V gene has CDR1 MNHEY and CDR2 SVGEGT. The CDR3 runs 13 residues. The V end was cut by 2 bases, the J end by 1 base, with 5 bases between. CDR3 sequence reads: CASSYEVQETQYF. The CDR3 bases are TGTGCCAGCAGTTACGAAGTCCAAGAGACCCAGTACTTC.

The chain joins TRBV29-1 to TRBJ2-2; 12 bases map to TRBD2. The germline CDR1 and CDR2 sequences are SQVTM and ANQGSEA. The V segment lost 8 bases and the J segment 8 bases; nucleotides outside the gene matches: 18. This CDR3 comprises 17 residues. CDR3 protein: CSSETSGRVGWSGELFF. Here the CDR3 DNA reads TGCAGCTCGGAGACTAGCGGGAGAGTGGGTTGGTCGGGGGAGCTGTTTTTT.

This chain links TRBV11-2 with TRBJ2-3, with 8 bases that match TRBD2. This CDR3 contains 18 residues. Germline V gene data show CDR1 as SGHAT and CDR2 as FQNNGV. V trimming: 8 bases; J trimming: 0 bases; junction bases outside the gene matches: 16. In nucleotides, the CDR3 is TGTGCCAGCTCCCGGGGGGGTGGGGGCCACTATAGCACAGATACGCAGTATTTT. This encodes CASSRGGGGHYSTDTQYF. The full variable domain, its missing parts supplied by reference TRBV11-2 and TRBJ2-3, is EAGVAQSPRYKIIEKRQSVAFWCNPISGHATLYWYQQILGQGPKLLIQFQNNGVVDDSQLPKDRFSAERLKGVDSTLKIQPAKLEDSAVYLCASSRGGGGHYSTDTQYFGPGTRLTVL.

The sample holds many counts of this clonotype. The rearrangement joins TRBV7-2 to TRBJ1-6; D uncertain. The CDR3 has 14 amino acids. Trimming left V 1 base short and J 9 bases short, with 10 bases between. Germline V CDR1 and CDR2: SGHTA, FQGNSA. CDR3 residues: CASSLGPQSSPLHF. DNA of the CDR3: TGTGCCAGCAGCTTAGGGCCTCAAAGTTCACCCCTCCACTTT.